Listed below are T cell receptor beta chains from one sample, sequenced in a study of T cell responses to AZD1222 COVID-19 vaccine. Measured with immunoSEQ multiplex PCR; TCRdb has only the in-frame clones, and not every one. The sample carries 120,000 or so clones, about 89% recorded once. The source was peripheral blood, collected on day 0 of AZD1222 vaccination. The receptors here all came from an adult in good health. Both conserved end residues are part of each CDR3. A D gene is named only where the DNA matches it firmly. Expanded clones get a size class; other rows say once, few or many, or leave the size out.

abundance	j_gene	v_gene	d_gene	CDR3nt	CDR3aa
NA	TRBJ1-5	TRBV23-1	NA	TGCGCCAGCAGTCAACTATCAGGAAACCAGCCCCAGCATTTT	CASSQLSGNQPQHF
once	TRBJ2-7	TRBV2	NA	TGTGCCAGCAGGGACCTCAGCTCCTACGAGCAGTACTTC	CASRDLSSYEQYF
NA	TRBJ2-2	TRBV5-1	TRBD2	TGCGCCAGCAGCTTGGCCCCAGCGGGAGGGACCGGGGAGCTGTTTTTT	CASSLAPAGGTGELFF
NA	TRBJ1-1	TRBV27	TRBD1	TGTGCCAGCAGTTTCGCGGACAGGTACACTGAAGCTTTCTTT	CASSFADRYTEAFF
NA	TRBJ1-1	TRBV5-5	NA	TGTGCCAGCAGCTTGTCAGGGTCTTTGAACACTGAAGCTTTCTTT	CASSLSGSLNTEAFF
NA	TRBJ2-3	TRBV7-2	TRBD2	TGTGCCAGCAGCTTAGAAGTTTTGGCGGGAGTTGGAGATACGCAGTATTTT	CASSLEVLAGVGDTQYF
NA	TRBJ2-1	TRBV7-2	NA	TGTGCCAGCAGCTACGCCAGGGGTAGGAATGAGCAGTTCTTC	CASSYARGRNEQFF
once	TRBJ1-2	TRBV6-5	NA	TGTGCCAGCAGTTACGATGGGGGCGGTGGCTACACCTTC	CASSYDGGGGYTF
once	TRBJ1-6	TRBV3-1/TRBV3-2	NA	TGTGCCAGCAGCCATCCGACAGGAGTAAATTCACCCCTCCACTTT	CASSHPTGVNSPLHF
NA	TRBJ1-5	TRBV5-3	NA	TGTGCCAGAAGCCACTCAGGGGCCGACAATCAGCCCCAGCATTTT	CARSHSGADNQPQHF
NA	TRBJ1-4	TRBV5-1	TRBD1	TGCGCCAGCAGCCGGACAGGGGTGAGGTCTAATGAAAAACTGTTTTTT	CASSRTGVRSNEKLFF
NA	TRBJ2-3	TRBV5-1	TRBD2	TGCGCCAGCAGCTTTGAGCTAGCGGGTTACGCAGATACGCAGTATTTT	CASSFELAGYADTQYF
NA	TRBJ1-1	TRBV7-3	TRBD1	TGTGCCAGCAGCCTCGGGACAGGGCGGAACACTGAAGCTTTCTTT	CASSLGTGRNTEAFF
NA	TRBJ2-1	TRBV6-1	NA	TGTGCCAGCAGTGAAGTCGCTGGCTACAATGAGCAGTTCTTC	CASSEVAGYNEQFF
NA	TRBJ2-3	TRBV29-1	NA	TGCAGCGTGGGGACTGTTTTGGGGCCTGGGGCAGATACGCAGTATTTT	CSVGTVLGPGADTQYF
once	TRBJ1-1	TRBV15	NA	TGTGCCACCAGCAGAGATCAGACTGAAGCTTTCTTT	CATSRDQTEAFF
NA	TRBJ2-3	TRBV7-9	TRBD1	TGTGCCAGCAGCTCACCCCCAGGGGGTGAAGTAAGAGATACGCAGTATTTT	CASSSPPGGEVRDTQYF
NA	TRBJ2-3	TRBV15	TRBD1	TGTGCCACCAGCAGGGACAGGGCCGCTACGCAGTATTTT	CATSRDRAATQYF
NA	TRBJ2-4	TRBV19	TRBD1	TGTGCCAGTAGTATCACCGCTGGGACAGGGGGAAACATTCAGTACTTC	CASSITAGTGGNIQYF
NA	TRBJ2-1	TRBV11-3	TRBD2	TGTGCCAGCAGCTTAGAGGCTAGCGGGGGGGCAGCTGAGCAGTTCTTC	CASSLEASGGAAEQFF
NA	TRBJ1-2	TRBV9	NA	TGTGCCAGCAGCGTTCCCGGGATCGCTAACTATGGCTACACCTTC	CASSVPGIANYGYTF
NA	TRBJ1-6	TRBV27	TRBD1	TGTGCCAGCAGTTTGAGACAGGGAGGGATAAATTCACCCCTCCACTTT	CASSLRQGGINSPLHF
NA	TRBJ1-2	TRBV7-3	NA	TGTGCCAGCAGCTCCCAGGACGGGCTTAGGTACACCTTC	CASSSQDGLRYTF
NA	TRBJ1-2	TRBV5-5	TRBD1	TGTGCCAGCAGCCAAGACAGGGGTAGAGGCTACACCTTC	CASSQDRGRGYTF
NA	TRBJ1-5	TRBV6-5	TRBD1	TGTGCCAGCAGTACGGACAGGGACCAGCCCCAGCATTTT	CASSTDRDQPQHF
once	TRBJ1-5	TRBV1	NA	TGCACCAGCAGCCAAGGGTCCGGGAATCAGCCCCAGCATTTT	CTSSQGSGNQPQHF
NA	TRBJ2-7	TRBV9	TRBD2	TGTGCCAGCAGCGTAGGGCAAGTAAGCGGGAGATACGAGCAGTACTTC	CASSVGQVSGRYEQYF
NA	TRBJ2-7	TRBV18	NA	TGTGCCAGCTCACCAACCCAGGGACGGCGGGAGCAGTACTTC	CASSPTQGRREQYF
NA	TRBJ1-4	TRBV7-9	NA	TGTGCCAGCAGCTTAGGTGGGGGCTATGGCAGTGAAAAACTGTTTTTT	CASSLGGGYGSEKLFF
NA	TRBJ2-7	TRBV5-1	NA	TGCGCCAGCAGGCGAAACTACGAGCAGTACTTC	CASRRNYEQYF
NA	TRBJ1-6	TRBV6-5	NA	TGTGCCAGCAGCCAACAAAGGGGGGGCCATTCACCCCTCCACTTT	CASSQQRGGHSPLHF
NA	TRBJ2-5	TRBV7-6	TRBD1	TGTGCCAGCAGTGGGACAGGGGCAGAGACCCAGTACTTC	CASSGTGAETQYF
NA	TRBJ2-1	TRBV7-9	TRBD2	TGTGCCAGCACTCCTCCTAGCGGGAGGGCAGTCAATGAGCAGTTCTTC	CASTPPSGRAVNEQFF
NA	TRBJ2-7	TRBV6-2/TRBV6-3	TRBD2	TGTGCCAGCAGATACCAAACTCGCGGGGGTAGCTCCTACGAGCAGTACTTC	CASRYQTRGGSSYEQYF
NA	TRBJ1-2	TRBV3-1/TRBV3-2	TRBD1	TGTGCCAGCAGCCAAGAGGGGACAGGGGGCGGCTACACCTTC	CASSQEGTGGGYTF